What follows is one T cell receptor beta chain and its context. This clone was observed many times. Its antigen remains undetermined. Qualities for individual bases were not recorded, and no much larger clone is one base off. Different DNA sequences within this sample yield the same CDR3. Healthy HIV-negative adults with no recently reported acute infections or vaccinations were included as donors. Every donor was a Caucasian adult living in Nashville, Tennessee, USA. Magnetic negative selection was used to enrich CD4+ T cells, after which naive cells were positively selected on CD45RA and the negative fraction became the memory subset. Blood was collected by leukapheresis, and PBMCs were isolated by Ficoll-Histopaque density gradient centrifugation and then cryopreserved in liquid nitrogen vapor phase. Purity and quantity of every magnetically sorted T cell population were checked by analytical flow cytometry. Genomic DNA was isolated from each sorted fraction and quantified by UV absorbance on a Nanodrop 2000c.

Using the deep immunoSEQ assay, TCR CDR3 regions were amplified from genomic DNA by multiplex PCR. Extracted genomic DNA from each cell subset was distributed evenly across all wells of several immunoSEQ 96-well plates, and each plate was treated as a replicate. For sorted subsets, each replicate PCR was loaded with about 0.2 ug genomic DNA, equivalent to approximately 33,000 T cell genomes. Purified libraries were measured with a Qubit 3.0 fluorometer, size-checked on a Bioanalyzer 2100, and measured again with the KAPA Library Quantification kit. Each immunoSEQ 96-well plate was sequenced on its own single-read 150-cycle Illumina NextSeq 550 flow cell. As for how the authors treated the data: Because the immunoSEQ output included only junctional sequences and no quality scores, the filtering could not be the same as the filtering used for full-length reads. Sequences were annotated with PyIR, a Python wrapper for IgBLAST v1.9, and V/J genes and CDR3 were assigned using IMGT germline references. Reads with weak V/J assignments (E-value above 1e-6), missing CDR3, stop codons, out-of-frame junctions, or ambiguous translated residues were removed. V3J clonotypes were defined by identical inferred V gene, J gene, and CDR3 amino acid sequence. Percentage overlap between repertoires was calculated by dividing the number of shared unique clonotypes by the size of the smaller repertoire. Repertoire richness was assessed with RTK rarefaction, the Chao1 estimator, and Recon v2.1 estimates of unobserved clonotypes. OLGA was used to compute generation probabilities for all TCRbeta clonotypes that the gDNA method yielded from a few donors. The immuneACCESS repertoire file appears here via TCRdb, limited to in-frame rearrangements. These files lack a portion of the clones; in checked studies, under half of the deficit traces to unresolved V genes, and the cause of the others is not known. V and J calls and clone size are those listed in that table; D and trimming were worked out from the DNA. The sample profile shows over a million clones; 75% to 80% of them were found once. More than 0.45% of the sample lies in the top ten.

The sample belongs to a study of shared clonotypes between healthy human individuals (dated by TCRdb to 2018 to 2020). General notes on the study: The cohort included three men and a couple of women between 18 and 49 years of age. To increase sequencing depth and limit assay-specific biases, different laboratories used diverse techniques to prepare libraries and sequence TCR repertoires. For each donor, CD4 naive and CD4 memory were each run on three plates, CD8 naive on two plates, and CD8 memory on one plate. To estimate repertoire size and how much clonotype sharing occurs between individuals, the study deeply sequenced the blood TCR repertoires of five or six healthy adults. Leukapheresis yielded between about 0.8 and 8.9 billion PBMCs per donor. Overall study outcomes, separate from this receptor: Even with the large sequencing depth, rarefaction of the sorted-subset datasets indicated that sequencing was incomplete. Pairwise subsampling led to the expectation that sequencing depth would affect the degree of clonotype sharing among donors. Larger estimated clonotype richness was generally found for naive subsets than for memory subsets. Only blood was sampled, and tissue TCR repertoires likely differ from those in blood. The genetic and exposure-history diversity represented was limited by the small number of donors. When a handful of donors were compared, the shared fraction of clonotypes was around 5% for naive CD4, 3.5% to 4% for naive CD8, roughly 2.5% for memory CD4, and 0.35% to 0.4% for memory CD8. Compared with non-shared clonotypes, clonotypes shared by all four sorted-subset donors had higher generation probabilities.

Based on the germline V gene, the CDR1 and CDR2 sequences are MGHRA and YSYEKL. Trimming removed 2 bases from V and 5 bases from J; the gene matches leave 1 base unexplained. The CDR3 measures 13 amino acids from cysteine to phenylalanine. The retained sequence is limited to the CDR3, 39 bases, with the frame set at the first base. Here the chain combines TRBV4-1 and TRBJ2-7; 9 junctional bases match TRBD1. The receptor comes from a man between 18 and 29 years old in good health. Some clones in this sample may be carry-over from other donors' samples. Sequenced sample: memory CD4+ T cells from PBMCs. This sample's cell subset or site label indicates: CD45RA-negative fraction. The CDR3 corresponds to CASSQRQGDEQYF. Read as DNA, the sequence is TGCGCCAGCAGCCAACGACAGGGGGACGAGCAGTACTTC.